This TCR beta chain was profiled in a study of OX40 agonist ivuxolimab in advanced cancers. Study as a whole: Patients received ivuxolimab, an intravenous treatment, every 2 weeks at 0.01 to 10 mg/kg. Age averaged around 60 years (range about 23 to 80), and roughly 82% were male.

Sampled blood was obtained at baseline, cycle 4 day 1, and cycle 7 day 1. About this clone: Its target is unknown.

Study findings and constraints: Fewer expanded clones were found on average in CD4+ than in CD8+ T cells.

Sequenced by immunoSEQ multiplex PCR; TCRdb stores in-frame clones only, minus some. The table lists 60,000 or so clones, roughly 85% of them singletons. The sequence was obtained from an adult with an advanced solid tumor such as melanoma, head and neck, liver or kidney cancer. The sample was CD4+ or CD8+ T cells sorted from blood, taken in a trial of the OX40 agonist ivuxolimab.

The CDR3 DNA is TGCGCCAGCAGCTTGGACGGACAGGGTTACTACGAGCAGTACTTC. Its protein product is CASSLDGQGYYEQYF. The rearrangement links TRBV5-1 to TRBJ2-7; 8 nucleotides align to TRBD1. V was clipped by 0 bases and J by 3 bases; unmatched bases: 5. Looked up from germline, CDR1 is SGHRS and CDR2 is YFSETQ. The CDR3 sequence is 15 residues long.